A selection of T cell receptor beta chains follows, all from one sample in a study of T-cell memory formation after mild COVID-19. TCRdb passed the 5' RACE reads through MiXCR, listing each CDR3 protein once. This sample has about 360,000 distinct CDR3 sequences, with under 15% found just once. The material sequenced was PBMCs or a T cell subset sorted from them (not recorded which). Every receptor here comes from a man between 18 and 29 years old who had mild COVID-19 (a few samples of this study predate the infection). Cell type and time point are not known. Both conserved end residues are part of each CDR3. A D gene is named only where the DNA matches it firmly. Size tells how often a clone was seen (once, few, many) or the class of an expanded clone, and some rows leave it out.

>NA|TRBV7-2|TRBJ2-1|few
CASSKRKGEQFF
TGTGCCAGCAGCAAAAGGAAGGGTGAGCAGTTCTTC
>NA|TRBV3-1|TRBJ1-2|NA
CASSQEGSLSSNYGYTF
TGTGCCAGCAGCCAAGAGGGATCCTTATCCTCTAACTATGGCTACACCTTC
>NA|TRBV2|TRBJ1-5|NA
CASTVRGSNQPQHF
TGTGCCAGCACGGTTAGGGGCTCTAATCAGCCCCAGCATTTT
>NA|TRBV15|TRBJ2-5|NA
CATSRSGLRETQYF
TGTGCCACCAGCAGGAGCGGACTGAGGGAGACCCAGTACTTC
>TRBD1|TRBV12-3/TRBV12-4|TRBJ2-2|few
CASTSGTGLIGELFF
TGTGCCAGCACCTCTGGGACAGGGTTGATCGGGGAGCTGTTTTTT
>NA|TRBV6-2/TRBV6-3|TRBJ2-4|NA
CASSPRGAKNIQYF
TGTGCCAGCAGCCCCAGAGGTGCCAAAAACATTCAGTACTTC
>TRBD2|TRBV5-1|TRBJ2-1|few
CASSRDPGGSYNEQFF
TGCGCCAGCAGCCGGGACCCGGGGGGCTCCTACAATGAGCAGTTCTTC
>TRBD2|TRBV27|TRBJ2-3|NA
CATAGGLTDTQYF
TGTGCCACCGCGGGGGGGTTGACAGATACGCAGTATTTT
>NA|TRBV4-2|TRBJ1-6|few
CASSQGQEESPLHF
TGTGCCAGCAGCCAAGGGCAGGAAGAATCACCCCTCCACTTT
>TRBD2|TRBV20-1|TRBJ2-3|NA
CSARDTSGGTDTQYF
TGCAGTGCTAGAGATACTAGCGGGGGCACAGATACGCAGTATTTT